These T cell receptor beta chains were read from a single sample in a study of regulatory T cells in long-lasting Graves disease. TCRdb processed the multiplex PCR reads anew with MiXCR; each CDR3 protein has one entry. The sample lists about 620,000 distinct CDR3 sequences, roughly 15% occurring once. These data were also reused for a study on T cells in Graves' hyperthyroidism and ophthalmopathy.

The specimen was peripheral blood mononuclear cells (PBMCs), collected at new diagnosis, from a patient treated with antithyroid drugs. The receptors stem from a woman between 25 and 40 years old with Graves disease. Both conserved end residues are part of each CDR3. Fields, in order: clone size, V gene, CDR3 protein. Rows may omit the clone size; those that give it use once, few, many or a size class.

abundance: NA; v_gene: TRBV24-1; CDR3aa: CATSDLWGTDTQYF
abundance: many; v_gene: TRBV11-2; CDR3aa: CASSSIRGRGTEAFF
abundance: few; v_gene: TRBV5-1; CDR3aa: CASRLKGANMNTEAFF
abundance: many; v_gene: TRBV11-2; CDR3aa: CASGFPTSGIPDTQYF
abundance: NA; v_gene: TRBV30; CDR3aa: CAWSDGNTIYF
abundance: many; v_gene: TRBV20-1; CDR3aa: CSALAGSTDTQYF
abundance: NA; v_gene: TRBV7-9; CDR3aa: CASNIAGGGELFF
abundance: NA; v_gene: TRBV2; CDR3aa: CASSEQWGGERDTQYF
abundance: many; v_gene: TRBV3-1; CDR3aa: CASSSGIAYEQYF
abundance: few; v_gene: TRBV13; CDR3aa: CASSLGGHLRSKNIQYF
abundance: many; v_gene: TRBV28; CDR3aa: CASSPGLFTDTQYF
abundance: NA; v_gene: TRBV19; CDR3aa: CASTPRGSTDTQYF
abundance: NA; v_gene: TRBV19; CDR3aa: CASKSGGADTGELFF
abundance: NA; v_gene: TRBV29-1; CDR3aa: CSVDSRTYGYTF
abundance: few; v_gene: TRBV20-1; CDR3aa: CSATIGDNSPLHF
abundance: NA; v_gene: TRBV5-1; CDR3aa: CASSLTQPTDTQYF
abundance: few; v_gene: TRBV12-3/TRBV12-4; CDR3aa: CASSLSQGAINEQFF
abundance: NA; v_gene: TRBV5-6; CDR3aa: CASSATSTPPYNEQFF
abundance: many; v_gene: TRBV6-2/TRBV6-3; CDR3aa: CASSFGQDTGELFF
abundance: few; v_gene: TRBV18; CDR3aa: CASSVAGGRNEQFF
abundance: few; v_gene: TRBV19; CDR3aa: CASSPRAGGFSYEQYF
abundance: NA; v_gene: TRBV19; CDR3aa: CASSIRREAQYF
abundance: NA; v_gene: TRBV29-1; CDR3aa: CSVEGGDPTGNGYTF
abundance: few; v_gene: TRBV20-1; CDR3aa: CSARAKRGTYEQYF
abundance: NA; v_gene: TRBV5-1; CDR3aa: CASSSGTGGLETQYF
abundance: NA; v_gene: TRBV5-5; CDR3aa: CASSFRRETFYNEQFF
abundance: NA; v_gene: TRBV15; CDR3aa: CATSRDTDSNNSPLHF
abundance: NA; v_gene: TRBV14; CDR3aa: CASSQTGTLSEQFF
abundance: many; v_gene: TRBV3-1; CDR3aa: CASSQTGGWQPQHF
abundance: NA; v_gene: TRBV19; CDR3aa: CASSIVRAGGAKTYDTQYF
abundance: many; v_gene: TRBV6-5; CDR3aa: CASSYFPDRVGNTIYF
abundance: NA; v_gene: TRBV29-1; CDR3aa: CSHRAGGETQYF
abundance: many; v_gene: TRBV5-1; CDR3aa: CASSLEGFESEAFF
abundance: NA; v_gene: TRBV20-1; CDR3aa: CSARGGADPYNEQFF
abundance: many; v_gene: TRBV5-1; CDR3aa: CASRSGSPLHEQFF
abundance: many; v_gene: TRBV6-2/TRBV6-3; CDR3aa: CASKGDLNEQFF
abundance: many; v_gene: TRBV28; CDR3aa: CASSPPPPTEAFF
abundance: few; v_gene: TRBV2; CDR3aa: CASSESAGTAQYF
abundance: many; v_gene: TRBV30; CDR3aa: CAWSVPPGELFF
abundance: many; v_gene: TRBV12-3/TRBV12-4; CDR3aa: CASSLGTEDEQFF
abundance: NA; v_gene: TRBV6-1; CDR3aa: CASGRDSNSPLHF
abundance: NA; v_gene: TRBV20-1; CDR3aa: CNASQYGLAGKYF
abundance: NA; v_gene: TRBV5-6; CDR3aa: CASSLIAGAGGNTIYF
abundance: NA; v_gene: TRBV30; CDR3aa: CAWSLPAETQYF
abundance: many; v_gene: TRBV20-1; CDR3aa: CSHGGVSYNEQFF
abundance: few; v_gene: TRBV5-5; CDR3aa: CASSPPLGGGDYNEQFF
abundance: many; v_gene: TRBV20-1; CDR3aa: CSALQGSSTEAFF
abundance: many; v_gene: TRBV20-1; CDR3aa: CSARVPASETQYF